The 26 T cell receptor beta chains below all came from one sample that was sequenced in a study of shared clonotypes between healthy human individuals. The repertoire was sequenced with immunoSEQ multiplex PCR; TCRdb's copy has only in-frame clones and lacks some. Of about 1 million clones in the sample, 70% to 80% were seen once. Specimen: memory CD4+ T cells sorted from blood. Noted subset: CD45RA-negative fraction. These receptors came from a man between 18 and 29 years old in good health.

This clone was observed a few times. The gene calls are TRBV30 and TRBJ2-5, with no clear D. Germline-derived CDR1 and CDR2 are GTSNPN and SVGIG (reference sequence). The CDR3 length is 15 residues. V lost 0 bases, J lost 5 bases, and 16 bases lay in between. The CDR3 loop reads CAWSVRSGFRETQYF. As DNA, the CDR3 is TGTGCCTGGAGTGTACGTTCAGGCTTCCGCGAGACCCAGTACTTC.

The J gene is TRBJ2-4, the V gene TRBV10-1; 7 bases fit TRBD2. In germline, CDR1 is WNHNN, CDR2 SYGVQD (reference sequence). V was pared by 11 bases and J by 0 bases, with 10 bases of the junction left unmatched. The CDR3 runs 15 residues. The CDR3 DNA follows: TGCGCCGGTGGGGGGGGTAGCTTAGCCAAAAACATTCAGTACTTC. It translates to CAGGGGSLAKNIQYF.

The rearrangement uses TRBV11-2 and TRBJ2-1; 10 bases agree with TRBD2. The CDR3 sequence is 16 residues long. J gave up 9 bases and V 4 bases, and 12 bases lay outside the gene matches. Germline V lookup: CDR1 SGHAT, CDR2 FQNNGV. The CDR3 protein is CASSSASGRARFEQFF. DNA of the CDR3: TGTGCCAGCAGCTCCGCCAGCGGGAGGGCCCGCTTTGAGCAGTTCTTC.

The chain joins TRBV5-8 to TRBJ1-6, with TRBD1 matching over 7 bases. Germline CDR1 SGHTS, CDR2 YDEGEE. V gave up 5 bases and J gave up 0 bases; unmatched junction bases: 11. The CDR3 is 18 residues long. CDR3 in amino acids: CASRPGQSYSSYNSPLHF. The DNA for the CDR3 is TGTGCCAGCAGACCGGGACAGAGCTACAGCTCCTATAATTCACCCCTCCACTTT.

Of note for this clone: The sample has other DNA sequences that encode this CDR3 too. The chain is built from TRBV2 and TRBJ1-5, with TRBD1 as a possible D gene (6 bases). The germline gives CDR1 SNHLY, CDR2 FYNNEI. V lost 6 bases and J 0 bases, leaving 9 bases between the germline ends. The CDR3 is 14 residues long. CDR3 bases: TGTGCCAGCAGCGAGACAGGTAGCAATCAGCCCCAGCATTTT. It is translated as CASSETGSNQPQHF.

This clone occurred many times. The chain combines TRBV5-1 with TRBJ2-7; TRBD2 matches at 9 bases. V lost 1 base to trimming and J lost 3 bases; unmatched junction nucleotides: 5. The CDR3 runs 15 residues. CDR1 is SGHRS, CDR2 YFSETQ, per germline. CDR3 amino acids: CASSLLAGALYEQYF. The DNA of the CDR3 is TGCGCCAGCAGCTTGTTAGCGGGAGCGCTCTACGAGCAGTACTTC.

Remarks on this clone: This same CDR3 is encoded by further DNA sequences in the sample. The chain has TRBV5-1 and TRBJ1-6; D possibly corresponds to TRBD1 (5 bases). Trimming removed 0 bases from V and 6 bases from J, with 7 bases in between. Germline loops: CDR1 SGHRS, CDR2 YFSETQ. There are 14 residues in the CDR3. DNA for the CDR3: TGCGCCAGCAGCTTGGGGGACGGTAATTCACCCCTCCACTTT. It codes for CASSLGDGNSPLHF.

This clone was counted a single time. J is TRBJ2-7 and V is TRBV5-5; D might be TRBD2 (5 bases). Germline CDR1 and CDR2: SGHKS and YYEKEE (reference sequence). The CDR3 length is 12 residues. Trimming took 7 bases from V and 4 from J, leaving 12 bases between them. The CDR3 DNA reads as TGTGCCAGCGGAAAGGACTGGTACGAGCAGTACTTC. Protein sequence: CASGKDWYEQYF. Full variable domain (outside the CDR3, taken from reference TRBV5-5 and TRBJ2-7): DAGVTQSPTHLIKTRGQQVTLRCSPISGHKSVSWYQQVLGQGPQFIFQYYEKEERGRGNFPDRFSARQFPNYSSELNVNALLLGDSALYLCASGKDWYEQYFGPGTRLTVT.

As for this clone: The same CDR3 also results from other DNA sequences found in this sample. The gene calls are TRBV19 and TRBJ2-7; 9 positions agree with TRBD1. Trimming at V came to 6 bases and at J to 1 base, leaving 4 bases not matched to a gene. Germline V gene lookup returns CDR1 LNHDA and CDR2 SQIVND (reference sequence). The CDR3 totals 14 residues. In nucleotides, the CDR3 is TGTGCCAGTAGGAGGACAGGGGAGTCCTACGAGCAGTACTTC. Amino acids: CASRRTGESYEQYF. The whole variable domain, remainder taken from reference TRBV19 and TRBJ2-7, is DGGITQSPKYLFRKEGQNVTLSCEQNLNHDAMYWYRQDPGQGLRLIYYSQIVNDFQKGDIAEGYSVSREKKESFPLTVTSAQKNPTAFYLCASRRTGESYEQYFGPGTRLTVT.

With respect to this clone: The same CDR3 is also encoded by other DNA sequences in this sample. The rearrangement uses TRBV14 and TRBJ2-1; 8 bases line up with TRBD2. CDR1 is SGHDN, CDR2 FVKESK, per germline. The CDR3 runs to 16 residues. The V and J ends lost 0 bases and 4 bases, in that order; junction bases with no gene match: 5. CDR3 protein: CASSQDGTRGYNEQFF. Here the CDR3 DNA reads TGTGCCAGCAGCCAAGATGGGACTAGAGGTTACAATGAGCAGTTCTTC. Complete variable domain (other parts from reference TRBV14 and TRBJ2-1): EAGVTQFPSHSVIEKGQTVTLRCDPISGHDNLYWYRRVMGKEIKFLLHFVKESKQDESGMPNNRFLAERTGGTYSTLKVQPAELEDSGVYFCASSQDGTRGYNEQFFGPGTRLTVL.

The CDR3 is CASSLTRESPLHF. The CDR3 region has the DNA TGCGCCAGCAGCTTGACCAGGGAATCACCCCTCCACTTT. The chain is built from TRBV5-1 and TRBJ1-6; maybe TRBD1 (5 bases). V was clipped by 1 base and J by 10 bases, with 9 bases between them. This CDR3 has 13 amino acids. The germline gives CDR1 SGHRS, CDR2 YFSETQ.

This clone has just one count. This chain links TRBV18 with TRBJ2-7, with 7 bases matching TRBD2. This CDR3 is 14 amino acids long. Per the germline V gene, CDR1 is KGHSH and CDR2 is LQKENI. The V gene end was trimmed by 2 bases and the J gene end by 9 bases; junction bases not matched to a gene: 10. The CDR3 DNA is TGTGCCAGCTCACCAGAAGCGGGATCCCTTGGGCAGTACTTC. Its protein is CASSPEAGSLGQYF. Based on the CDR3 plus reference TRBV18 and TRBJ2-7, the full variable domain is NAGVMQNPRHLVRRRGQEARLRCSPMKGHSHVYWYRQLPEEGLKFMVYLQKENIIDESGMPKERFSAEFPKEGPSILRIQQVVRGDSAAYFCASSPEAGSLGQYFGPGTRLTVT.

J is TRBJ2-7 and V is TRBV30, with a possible D match to TRBD2 (6 bases). V was shortened by 3 bases and J by 2 bases, with 11 bases between the two germline ends. Germline V lookup: CDR1 GTSNPN, CDR2 SVGIG (reference sequence). There are 13 residues in the CDR3. The DNA for the CDR3 is TGTGCCTGGAGAGGCGGGGCAGCCTACGAGCAGTACTTC. Translating it yields CAWRGGAAYEQYF. Full variable domain (remainder filled in from reference TRBV30 and TRBJ2-7): SQTIHQWPATLVQPVGSPLSLECTVEGTSNPNLYWYRQAAGRGLQLLFYSVGIGQISSEVPQNLSASRPQDRQFILSSKKLLLSDSGFYLCAWRGGAAYEQYFGPGTRLTVT.

J is TRBJ1-6 and V is TRBV6-1; D is undetermined. This CDR3 region has 13 residues. Deletions cut 7 bases from V and 9 bases from J, with 13 bases between. Germline lookup yields CDR1 MNHNS and CDR2 SASEGT. The chain's CDR3 is CASMYSQSSPLHF. CDR3 sequence (DNA): TGTGCCAGCATGTACTCACAGTCTTCACCCCTCCACTTT.

The V and J genes are TRBV6-1 and TRBJ2-3, with 8 nucleotides matching TRBD2. CDR1 and CDR2 (germline): MNHNS, SASEGT. This CDR3 spans 16 amino acids. V lost 4 bases and J lost 4; bases outside the gene matches: 10. The CDR3 protein is CASSGNGRAKSDTQYF. The CDR3, as DNA: TGTGCCAGCAGTGGGAACGGGAGGGCCAAATCAGATACGCAGTATTTT.

About this clone itself: Distinct nucleotide sequences in the sample also encode this CDR3. The chain uses TRBV18 and TRBJ1-2; D unresolved. Germline loops: CDR1 KGHSH, CDR2 LQKENI. V lost 2 bases and J lost 5, with 9 bases in between. The CDR3 has 13 residues. DNA of the CDR3: TGTGCCAGCTCACCAGGAGAAGGATATGGCTACACCTTC. Its translation: CASSPGEGYGYTF.

In its sample, this clone was seen a few times. This rearrangement joins TRBV19 to TRBJ2-1; D is undetermined. The germline V and J ends were trimmed by 3 bases and 7 bases, with 7 bases remaining between them. In germline, CDR1 is LNHDA, CDR2 SQIVND (reference sequence). This CDR3 region has 12 residues. CDR3 bases: TGTGCCAGTAGTATTTGGGAAAATGAGCAGTTCTTC. Translated, it gives CASSIWENEQFF.

The rearrangement joins TRBV5-6 to TRBJ2-5; D unresolved. This CDR3 spans 13 amino acids. V was shortened by 3 bases and J by 4 bases, with 10 bases between the two germline ends. Germline CDR1 SGHDT, CDR2 YYEEEE. The CDR3 is CASSSRMGETQYF. The CDR3 coding sequence is TGTGCCAGCAGCTCTAGGATGGGAGAGACCCAGTACTTC.

This clone was counted only a few times. V usage is TRBV19 and J usage is TRBJ1-5; D ambiguous. Germline loops: CDR1 LNHDA, CDR2 SQIVND (reference sequence). This CDR3 contains 15 residues. Between the trimmed V and J ends, which lost 5 bases and 4 bases, there was a span of 15 bases. The DNA of the CDR3 is TGTGCCAGTAGTTTCGACCCTTTTAGGAATCAGCCCCAGCATTTT. Protein product: CASSFDPFRNQPQHF.

The rearrangement uses TRBV5-4 and TRBJ1-1; TRBD1 is a possible D gene (5 bases). The length of the CDR3 is 17 residues. V lost 4 bases and J 5 bases, leaving 24 bases between the germline ends. CDR1 and CDR2 from the germline V gene are SGHNT and YYREEE (reference sequence). CDR3 in DNA: TGTGCCAGCAGCCAAGGAGGGGCCGGATCTAGGACAACTGAAGCTTTCTTT. Its protein product is CASSQGGAGSRTTEAFF.

V is TRBV7-2 and J is TRBJ1-6; 7 bases line up with TRBD1. This CDR3 has 15 residues. The germline gives CDR1 SGHTA, CDR2 FQGNSA. V trimming: 4 bases; J trimming: 6 bases; junction bases outside the gene matches: 6. CDR3 protein: CASSSRGLGNSPLHF. In DNA, the CDR3 is TGTGCCAGCAGCTCCAGGGGGTTGGGTAATTCACCCCTCCACTTT.

The genes are TRBV19 and TRBJ2-1, with a possible D match to TRBD2 (6 bases). The CDR3 loop spans 16 amino acids. V was pared by 7 bases and J by 10 bases, with 26 bases between. Germline assignment: CDR1 LNHDA and CDR2 SQIVND (reference sequence). In DNA, the CDR3 is TGTGCCAGTACCCCAATCGTGGCGGGGTCCCGGGGGGAGCAGTTCTTC. It specifies CASTPIVAGSRGEQFF.

About this clone itself: This specimen includes other DNA sequences encoding the same CDR3. This rearrangement joins TRBV19 to TRBJ1-2; D is ambiguous. Germline V lookup: CDR1 LNHDA, CDR2 SQIVND (reference sequence). The CDR3 has 12 residues. V was clipped by 5 bases and J by 2 bases, with 6 bases between them. CDR3 in amino acids: CASSPGNYGYTF. CDR3 DNA: TGTGCCAGTAGTCCGGGAAACTATGGCTACACCTTC.

This clone was found a few times. This chain's CDR3 is CASSPDGTSGNEQFF. The CDR3 region has the DNA TGTGCCAGCAGCCCCGACGGGACCTCGGGGAATGAGCAGTTCTTC. This sequence joins TRBV7-2 and TRBJ2-1; the D call may be TRBD1 or TRBD2 (5 bases each). The germline V gene has CDR1 SGHTA and CDR2 FQGNSA. Trimming left V 5 bases short and J 7 bases short, with 18 bases between. This CDR3 has 15 residues.

This chain links TRBV6-6 with TRBJ2-7, with D perhaps matching TRBD1 (5 bases). V lost 2 bases and J 3 bases, leaving 14 bases between the germline ends. This CDR3 is 15 amino acids long. Germline values: CDR1 MNHNY, CDR2 SVGAGI (reference sequence). The CDR3 nucleotides are TGTGCCAGCAGTTACGGGCTTGAAGGACACTACGAGCAGTACTTC. This sequence encodes CASSYGLEGHYEQYF.

This clone was counted at least ten times. In DNA, the CDR3 is TGTGCCAGCAGCCCGGGACTAGCGGGAGATTTTGATACGCAGTATTTT. As protein: CASSPGLAGDFDTQYF. The chain is built from TRBV7-8 and TRBJ2-3; 14 bases line up with TRBD2. V was clipped by 5 bases and J by 6 bases; unmatched bases: 7. The length of the CDR3 is 16 residues. CDR1 and CDR2 from the germline V gene are SGHVS and FQNEAQ. Using reference TRBV7-8 and TRBJ2-3 for the parts outside the CDR3, the full variable domain is GAGVSQSPRYKVAKRGQDVALRCDPISGHVSLFWYQQALGQGPEFLTYFQNEAQLDKSGLPSDRFFAERPEGSVSTLKIQRTQQEDSAVYLCASSPGLAGDFDTQYFGPGTRLTVL.